The 10 T cell receptor beta chains in this list originate from one sample, sequenced in a study of OX40 agonist ivuxolimab in advanced cancers. TCRdb's table, derived via immunoSEQ multiplex PCR, lists solely in-frame clones and lacks some. The repertoire holds approximately 50,000 clones, with roughly 89% as singletons. The sample here was CD4+ or CD8+ T cells sorted from blood, taken in a trial of the OX40 agonist ivuxolimab. These receptors were taken from an adult with an advanced solid tumor such as melanoma, head and neck, liver or kidney cancer.

The rearrangement uses TRBV5-4 and TRBJ1-4; 10 bases fit TRBD1. There are 15 residues in the CDR3. CDR1 SGHNT and CDR2 YYREEE come from the germline V gene (reference sequence). V lost 4 bases and J lost 8; bases outside the gene matches: 8. CDR3 coding DNA: TGTGCCAGCAGCCAAGGGACAGGGGCAGGGGAAAAACTGTTTTTT. This encodes CASSQGTGAGEKLFF.

Only one count was recorded for this clone. The V gene is TRBV5-1, the J gene TRBJ2-7; a weak D match, TRBD1 (6 bases). V lost 3 bases and J lost 0, with 13 bases in between. This CDR3 has 15 amino acids. Germline CDR1 reads SGHRS; CDR2 reads YFSETQ. The CDR3 protein is CASSSGDPDSYEQYF. The CDR3 DNA reads as TGCGCCAGCAGCTCAGGGGATCCCGACTCCTACGAGCAGTACTTC.

The chain joins TRBV29-1 to TRBJ2-5, with D perhaps matching TRBD2 (7 bases). V lost 3 bases and J 4 bases, leaving 15 bases between the germline ends. Per the germline V gene, CDR1 is SQVTM and CDR2 is ANQGSEA. The CDR3 is 14 amino acids. CDR3 loop: CSVESRGGRETQYF. For the CDR3, the DNA is TGCAGCGTTGAGAGTAGGGGGGGGAGAGAGACCCAGTACTTC.

In DNA, the CDR3 is TGTGCCAGCAGTCGAGGGGGCTTGGGGGATACGCAGTATTTT. Protein sequence: CASSRGGLGDTQYF. The V gene is TRBV7-9, the J gene TRBJ2-3, with TRBD1 identical over 7 bases. The V gene's germline CDR1 is SEHNR and CDR2 FQNEAQ (reference sequence). The length of the CDR3 is 14 residues. The ends lost 6 bases at V and 6 bases at J; junction bases unmatched: 9.

This chain connects TRBV4-3 to TRBJ2-2, with D tentatively TRBD1 (5 bases). Trimming cost V 0 bases and J 3 bases, with 14 bases left between them. Germline loops: CDR1 LGHNA, CDR2 YSLEER. The CDR3 covers 17 residues. CDR3 DNA sequence: TGCGCCAGCAGCCAAGATATAGGGGTGTGGGACACCGGGGAGCTGTTTTTT. Translated, it gives CASSQDIGVWDTGELFF.

The chain combines TRBV15 with TRBJ1-2; no reliable D call. V was clipped by 1 base and J by 5 bases, with 8 bases between them. Per the germline V gene, CDR1 is LNHNV and CDR2 is YYDKDF (reference sequence). CDR3 length: 13 amino acids. CDR3 DNA: TGTGCCACCAGCAGAGCCGACTCGTATGGCTACACCTTC. Its translation: CATSRADSYGYTF.

The V and J genes are TRBV29-1 and TRBJ2-7, with TRBD2 identical over 7 bases. Germline V CDR1 and CDR2: SQVTM, ANQGSEA. Trimming cost V 4 bases and J 5 bases; bases outside gene matches: 5. The CDR3 contains 12 residues. The CDR3 bases are TGCAGCGTTGGGGGGGGGAACCACGAGCAGTACTTC. Protein: CSVGGGNHEQYF.

The J gene is TRBJ2-5, the V gene TRBV6-5; no firm D call. CDR1 is MNHEY and CDR2 is SVGAGI in the germline V gene. The CDR3 covers 14 residues. Trimming removed 0 bases at V and 1 base at J, with 6 bases between. CDR3 loop: CASSYSTRQETQYF. The CDR3 coding sequence is TGTGCCAGCAGTTACTCGACACGCCAAGAGACCCAGTACTTC.

This chain uses TRBV10-1 with TRBJ2-7; 7 nucleotides match TRBD1. The V and J ends lost 2 bases and 6 bases, in that order; junction bases with no gene match: 10. The length of the CDR3 is 15 residues. The germline V gene has CDR1 WNHNN and CDR2 SYGVQD (reference sequence). DNA of the CDR3: TGCGCCAGCAGTGAGCAGGGACAGACCCTTGCCGAGCAGTACTTC. Translation: CASSEQGQTLAEQYF.

The V gene is TRBV9, the J gene TRBJ1-1, with a tentative D call TRBD1 (5 bases). This CDR3 spans 13 amino acids. CDR1 and CDR2 (germline): SGDLS, YYNGEE. V was pared by 4 bases and J by 8 bases, with 15 bases between. The DNA for the CDR3 is TGTGCCAGCAGCCCGGACATATTGGGAGAAGCTTTCTTT. Protein sequence: CASSPDILGEAFF.